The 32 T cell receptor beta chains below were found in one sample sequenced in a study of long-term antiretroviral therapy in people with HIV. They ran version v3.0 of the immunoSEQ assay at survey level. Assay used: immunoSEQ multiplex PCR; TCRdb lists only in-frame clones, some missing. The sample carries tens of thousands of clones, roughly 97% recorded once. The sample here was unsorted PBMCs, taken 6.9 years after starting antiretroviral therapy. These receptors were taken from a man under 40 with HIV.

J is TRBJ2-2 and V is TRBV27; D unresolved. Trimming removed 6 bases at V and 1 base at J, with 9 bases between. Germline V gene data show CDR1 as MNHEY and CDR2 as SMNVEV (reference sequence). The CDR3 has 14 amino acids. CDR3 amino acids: CASRDEKNTGELFF. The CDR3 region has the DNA TGTGCCAGCAGGGACGAAAAGAACACCGGGGAGCTGTTTTTT.

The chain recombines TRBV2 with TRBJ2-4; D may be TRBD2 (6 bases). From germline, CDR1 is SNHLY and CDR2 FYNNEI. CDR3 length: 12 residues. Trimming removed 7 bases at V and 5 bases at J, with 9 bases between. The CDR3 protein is CASNPSENIQYF. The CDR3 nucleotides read TGTGCCAGCAACCCTAGCGAAAACATTCAGTACTTC.

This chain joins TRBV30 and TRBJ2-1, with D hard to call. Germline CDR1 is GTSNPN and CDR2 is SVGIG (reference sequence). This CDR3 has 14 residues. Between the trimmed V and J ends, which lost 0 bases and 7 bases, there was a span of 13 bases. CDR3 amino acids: CAWSVLGYWNEQFF. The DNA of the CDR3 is TGTGCCTGGAGTGTACTGGGGTATTGGAATGAGCAGTTCTTC.

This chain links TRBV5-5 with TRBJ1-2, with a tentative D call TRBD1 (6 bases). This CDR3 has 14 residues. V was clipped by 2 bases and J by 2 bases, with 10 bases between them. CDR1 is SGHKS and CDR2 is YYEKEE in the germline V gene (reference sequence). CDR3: CASSLTGINYGYTF. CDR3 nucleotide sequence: TGTGCCAGCAGCTTAACAGGGATCAACTATGGCTACACCTTC.

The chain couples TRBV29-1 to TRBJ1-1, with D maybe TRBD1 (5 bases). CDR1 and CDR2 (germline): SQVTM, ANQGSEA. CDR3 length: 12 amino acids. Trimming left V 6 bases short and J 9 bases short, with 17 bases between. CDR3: CSVTLDGGKAFF. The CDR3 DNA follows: TGCAGCGTGACGCTGGACGGGGGGAAAGCTTTCTTT.

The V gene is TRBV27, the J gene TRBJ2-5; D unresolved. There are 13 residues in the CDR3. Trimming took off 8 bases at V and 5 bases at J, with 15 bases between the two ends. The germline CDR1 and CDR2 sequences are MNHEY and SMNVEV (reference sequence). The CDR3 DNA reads TGTGCCAGCGGCCTAGGGATCATTGAGACCCAGTACTTC. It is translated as CASGLGIIETQYF.

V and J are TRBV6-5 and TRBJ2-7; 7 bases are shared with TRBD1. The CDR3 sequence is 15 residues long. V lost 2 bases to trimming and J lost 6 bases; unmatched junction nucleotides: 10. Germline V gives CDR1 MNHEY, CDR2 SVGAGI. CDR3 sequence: CASSYTGTGALEQYF. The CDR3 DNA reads TGTGCCAGCAGTTACACGGGAACAGGGGCGCTCGAGCAGTACTTC.

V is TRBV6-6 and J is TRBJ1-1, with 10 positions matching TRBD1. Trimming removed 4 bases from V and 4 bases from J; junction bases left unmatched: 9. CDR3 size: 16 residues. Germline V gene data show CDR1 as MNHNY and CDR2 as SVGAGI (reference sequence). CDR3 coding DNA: TGTGCCAGCAGTTCCCTGGGGACAGGGGTAGCCACTGAAGCTTTCTTT. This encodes CASSSLGTGVATEAFF.

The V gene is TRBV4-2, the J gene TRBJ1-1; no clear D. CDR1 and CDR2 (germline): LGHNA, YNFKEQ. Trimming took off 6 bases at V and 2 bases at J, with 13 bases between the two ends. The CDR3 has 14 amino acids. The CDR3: CASRPTDGNTEAFF. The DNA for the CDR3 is TGTGCCAGCAGGCCGACGGACGGAAACACTGAAGCTTTCTTT.

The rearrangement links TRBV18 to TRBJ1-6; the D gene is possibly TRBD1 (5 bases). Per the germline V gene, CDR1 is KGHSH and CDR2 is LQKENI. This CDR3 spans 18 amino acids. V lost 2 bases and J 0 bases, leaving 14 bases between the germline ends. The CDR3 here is CASSPIGGVTSYNSPLHF. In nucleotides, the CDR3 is TGTGCCAGCTCACCAATCGGAGGGGTCACCTCCTATAATTCACCCCTCCACTTT.

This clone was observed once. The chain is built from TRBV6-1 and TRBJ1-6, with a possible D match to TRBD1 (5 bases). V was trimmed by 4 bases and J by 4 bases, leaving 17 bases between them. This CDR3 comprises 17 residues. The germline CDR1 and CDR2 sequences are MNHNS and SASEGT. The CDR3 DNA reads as TGTGCCAGCAGTGGGGGAAGGGGCCAGCATTATAATTCACCCCTCCACTTT. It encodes CASSGGRGQHYNSPLHF.

The CDR3 here is CASSVGTGSHLNNEQFF. The CDR3 nucleotides are TGTGCCAGCAGCGTAGGGACAGGCAGCCATCTTAACAATGAGCAGTTCTTC. This chain joins TRBV9 and TRBJ2-1; 7 bases are shared with TRBD1. J lost 5 bases, V lost 0 bases, and 11 bases had no gene match. In germline, CDR1 is SGDLS, CDR2 YYNGEE. The CDR3 totals 17 residues.

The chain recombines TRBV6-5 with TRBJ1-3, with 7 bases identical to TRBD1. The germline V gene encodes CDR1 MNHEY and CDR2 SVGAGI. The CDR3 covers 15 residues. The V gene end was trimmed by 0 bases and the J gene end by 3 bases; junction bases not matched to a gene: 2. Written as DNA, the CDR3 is TGTGCCAGCAGTTACTCGACAGGGATTGGAAACACCATATATTTT. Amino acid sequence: CASSYSTGIGNTIYF.

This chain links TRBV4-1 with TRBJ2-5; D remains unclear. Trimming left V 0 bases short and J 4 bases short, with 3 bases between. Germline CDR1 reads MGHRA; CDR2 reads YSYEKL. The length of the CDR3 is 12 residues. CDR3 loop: CASSQEGETQYF. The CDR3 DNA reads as TGCGCCAGCAGCCAAGAGGGAGAGACCCAGTACTTC.

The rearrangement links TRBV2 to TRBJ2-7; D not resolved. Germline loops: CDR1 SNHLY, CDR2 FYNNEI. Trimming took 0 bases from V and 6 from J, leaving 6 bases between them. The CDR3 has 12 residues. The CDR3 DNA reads TGTGCCAGCAGTGAAGCGACGACCGAGCAGTACTTC. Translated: CASSEATTEQYF. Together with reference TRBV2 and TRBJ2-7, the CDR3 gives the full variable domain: EPEVTQTPSHQVTQMGQEVILRCVPISNHLYFYWYRQILGQKVEFLVSFYNNEISEKSEIFDDQFSVERPDGSNFTLKIRSTKLEDSAMYFCASSEATTEQYFGPGTRLTVT.

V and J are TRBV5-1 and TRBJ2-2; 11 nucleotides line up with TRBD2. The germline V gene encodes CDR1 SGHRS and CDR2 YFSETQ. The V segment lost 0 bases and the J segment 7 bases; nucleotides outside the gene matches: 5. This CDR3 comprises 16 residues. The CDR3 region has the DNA TGCGCCAGCAGCTTGGTCGGGACTAGCGGTCACGGGGAGCTGTTTTTT. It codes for CASSLVGTSGHGELFF.

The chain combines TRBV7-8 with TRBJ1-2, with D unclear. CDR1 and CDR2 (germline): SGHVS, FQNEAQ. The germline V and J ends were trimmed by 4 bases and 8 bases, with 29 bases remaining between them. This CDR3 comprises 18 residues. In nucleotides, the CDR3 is TGTGCCAGCAGCTCCTTATCCCGGGTGGGCTCAGTCCTCCGGGGCTACACCTTC. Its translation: CASSSLSRVGSVLRGYTF.

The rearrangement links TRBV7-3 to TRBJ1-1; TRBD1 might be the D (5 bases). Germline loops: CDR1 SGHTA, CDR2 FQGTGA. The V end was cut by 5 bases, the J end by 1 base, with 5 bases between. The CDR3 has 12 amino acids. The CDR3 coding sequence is TGTGCCAGCAGCGGGGGGAACACTGAAGCTTTCTTT. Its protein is CASSGGNTEAFF.

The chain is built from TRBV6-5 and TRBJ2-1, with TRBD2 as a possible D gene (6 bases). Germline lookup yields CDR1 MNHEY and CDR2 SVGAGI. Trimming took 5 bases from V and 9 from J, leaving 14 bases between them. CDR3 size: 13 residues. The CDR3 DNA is TGTGCCAGCAGTAAAAATGAGGAGGGTGAGCAGTTCTTC. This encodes CASSKNEEGEQFF.

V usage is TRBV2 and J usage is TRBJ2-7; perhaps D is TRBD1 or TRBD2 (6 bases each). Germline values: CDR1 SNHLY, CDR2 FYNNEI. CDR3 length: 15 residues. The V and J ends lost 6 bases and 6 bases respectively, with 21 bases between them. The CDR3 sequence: CASSLGGSIATEQYF. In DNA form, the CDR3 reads TGTGCCAGCAGCTTAGGGGGGAGTATCGCTACCGAGCAGTACTTC.

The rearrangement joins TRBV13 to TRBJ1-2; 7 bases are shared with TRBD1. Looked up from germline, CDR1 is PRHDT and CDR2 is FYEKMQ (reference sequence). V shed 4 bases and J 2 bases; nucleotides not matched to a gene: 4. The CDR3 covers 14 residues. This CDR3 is CASSWTGQNYGYTF. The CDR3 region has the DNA TGTGCCAGCAGCTGGACGGGACAGAACTATGGCTACACCTTC.

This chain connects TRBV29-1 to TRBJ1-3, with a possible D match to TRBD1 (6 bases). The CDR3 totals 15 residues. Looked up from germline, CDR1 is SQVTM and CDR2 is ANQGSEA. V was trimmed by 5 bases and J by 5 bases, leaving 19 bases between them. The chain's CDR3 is CSVSGYGGKRNTIYF. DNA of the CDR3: TGCAGCGTTAGTGGGTACGGGGGCAAGAGAAACACCATATATTTT.

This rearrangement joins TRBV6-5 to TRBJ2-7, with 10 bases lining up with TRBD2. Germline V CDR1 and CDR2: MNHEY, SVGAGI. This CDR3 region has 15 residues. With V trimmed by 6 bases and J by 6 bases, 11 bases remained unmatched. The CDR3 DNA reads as TGTGCCAGCAGCGCGGAGGCTAGCGGGAGAGGCGAGCAGTACTTC. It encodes CASSAEASGRGEQYF.

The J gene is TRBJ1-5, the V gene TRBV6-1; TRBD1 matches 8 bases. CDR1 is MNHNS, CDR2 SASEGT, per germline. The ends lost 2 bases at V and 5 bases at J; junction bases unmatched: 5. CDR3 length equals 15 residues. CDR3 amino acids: CASSEQGARDQPQHF. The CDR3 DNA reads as TGTGCCAGCAGTGAACAGGGGGCGCGAGATCAGCCCCAGCATTTT.

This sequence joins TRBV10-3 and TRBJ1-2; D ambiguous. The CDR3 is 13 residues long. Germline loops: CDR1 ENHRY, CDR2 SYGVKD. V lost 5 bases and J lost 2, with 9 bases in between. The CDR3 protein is CAISTDPNYGYTF. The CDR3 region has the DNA TGTGCCATCAGTACAGATCCCAACTATGGCTACACCTTC.

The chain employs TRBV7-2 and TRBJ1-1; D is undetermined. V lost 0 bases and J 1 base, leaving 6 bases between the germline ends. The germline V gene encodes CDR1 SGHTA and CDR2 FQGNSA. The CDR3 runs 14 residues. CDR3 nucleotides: TGTGCCAGCAGCTTAGCTACAGAGAACACTGAAGCTTTCTTT. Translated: CASSLATENTEAFF. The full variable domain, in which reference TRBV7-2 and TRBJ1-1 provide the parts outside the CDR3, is GAGVSQSPSNKVTEKGKDVELRCDPISGHTALYWYRQSLGQGLEFLIYFQGNSAPDKSGLPSDRFSAERTGGSVSTLTIQRTQQEDSAVYLCASSLATENTEAFFGQGTRLTVV.

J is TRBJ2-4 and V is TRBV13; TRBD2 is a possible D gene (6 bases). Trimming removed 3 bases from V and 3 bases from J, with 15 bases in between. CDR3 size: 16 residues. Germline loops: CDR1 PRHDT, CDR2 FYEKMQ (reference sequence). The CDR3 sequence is CASSLVDGGDKNIQYF. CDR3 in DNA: TGTGCCAGCAGCTTGGTAGATGGCGGGGACAAAAACATTCAGTACTTC.

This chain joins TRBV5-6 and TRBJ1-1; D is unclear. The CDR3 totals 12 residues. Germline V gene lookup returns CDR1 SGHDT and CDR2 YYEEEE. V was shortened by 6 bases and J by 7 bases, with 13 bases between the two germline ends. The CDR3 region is CASTLRPGEAFF. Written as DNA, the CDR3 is TGTGCCAGCACTCTGCGTCCCGGTGAAGCTTTCTTT.

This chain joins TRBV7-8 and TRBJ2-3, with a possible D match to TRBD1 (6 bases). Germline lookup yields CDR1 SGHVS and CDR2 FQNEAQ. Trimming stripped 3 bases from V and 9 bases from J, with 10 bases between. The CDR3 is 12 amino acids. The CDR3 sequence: CASSFGTPTQYF. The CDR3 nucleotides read TGTGCCAGCAGCTTCGGGACACCGACGCAGTATTTT.

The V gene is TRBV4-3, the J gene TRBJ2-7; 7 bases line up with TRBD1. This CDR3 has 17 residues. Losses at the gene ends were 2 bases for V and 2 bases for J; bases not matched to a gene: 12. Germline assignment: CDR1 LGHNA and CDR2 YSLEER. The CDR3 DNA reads TGCGCCAGCAGCCAATACACAGGGGCCTCTATAACCTACGAGCAGTACTTC. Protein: CASSQYTGASITYEQYF.

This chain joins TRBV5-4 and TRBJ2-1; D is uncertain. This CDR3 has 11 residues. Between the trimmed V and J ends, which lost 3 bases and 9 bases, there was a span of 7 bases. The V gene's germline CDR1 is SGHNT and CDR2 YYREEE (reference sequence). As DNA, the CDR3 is TGTGCCAGCAGCTCTTGGGGTGAGCAGTTCTTC. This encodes CASSSWGEQFF.

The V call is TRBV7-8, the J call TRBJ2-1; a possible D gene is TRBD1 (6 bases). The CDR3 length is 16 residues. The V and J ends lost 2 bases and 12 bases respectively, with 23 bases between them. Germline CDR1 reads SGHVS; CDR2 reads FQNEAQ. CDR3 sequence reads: CASSLLTLGRGVLQFF. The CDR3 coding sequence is TGTGCCAGCAGCTTATTGACCCTGGGCAGGGGTGTTTTGCAGTTCTTC.